This T cell receptor (beta chain) is from a study of T cell responses to AZD1222 COVID-19 vaccine. The method was immunoSEQ multiplex PCR; TCRdb's version includes in-frame clones alone and lacks a portion of them. The sample carries about 150,000 clones, about 91% recorded once. This clone was detected a few times. Germline V CDR1 and CDR2: MRHNA, SNTAGT. J was trimmed by 14 bases and V by 4 bases; bases with no gene match: 19. CDR3 length equals 17 residues. V gene TRBV6-4 combines with J gene TRBJ2-1; TRBD2 matches at 11 bases. The sequence derives from an adult in good health. The sequencing used peripheral blood, collected on day 0 of MenACWY control vaccination. CDR3 DNA: TGTGCCAGCAGTGGGGGACAGGGACTAGCGGCGCCGAATGAAGAGTTCTTC. Translating gives CASSGGQGLAAPNEEFF.